What follows are 29 T cell receptor beta chains derived from one specimen sequenced in a study of OX40 agonist ivuxolimab in advanced cancers. TCRdb's table, derived via immunoSEQ multiplex PCR, lists solely in-frame clones and lacks some. This sample has about 66,000 clones, with around 83% found just once. Material: CD4+ or CD8+ T cells sorted from blood, obtained in a trial of the OX40 agonist ivuxolimab. Receptor source: an adult with an advanced solid tumor such as melanoma, head and neck, liver or kidney cancer.

The chain uses TRBV27 and TRBJ2-7; TRBD1 might be the D (6 bases). The CDR3 has 13 residues. Germline loops: CDR1 MNHEY, CDR2 SMNVEV (reference sequence). V lost 2 bases, J lost 1 base, and 6 bases lay in between. This CDR3 reads CASSLRGSYEQYF. The CDR3 DNA is TGTGCCAGCAGTTTAAGGGGGTCCTACGAGCAGTACTTC.

This clone was detected a few times. The DNA of the CDR3 is TGTGCCAGCACGACAGCCTCCTTTAACTATGGCTACACCTTC. Translation: CASTTASFNYGYTF. The chain uses TRBV2 and TRBJ1-2; D is perhaps TRBD1 (5 bases). The germline CDR1 and CDR2 sequences are SNHLY and FYNNEI. The CDR3 totals 14 residues. The germline V and J ends were trimmed by 7 bases and 1 base, with 13 bases remaining between them.

V usage is TRBV4-1 and J usage is TRBJ2-3; the match to TRBD2 covers 8 bases. The CDR3 contains 16 residues. V lost 1 base to trimming and J lost 3 bases; unmatched junction nucleotides: 6. In germline, CDR1 is MGHRA, CDR2 YSYEKL. The CDR3 loop is CASSQVQAGGTDTQYF. The DNA for the CDR3 is TGCGCCAGCAGCCAAGTTCAGGCGGGAGGTACAGATACGCAGTATTTT.

This clone was counted between two and nine times. The CDR3 DNA sequence: TGTGCCAGCAGTTTAACTAGCGGAAGCACAGATACGCAGTATTTT. Translated: CASSLTSGSTDTQYF. The chain recombines TRBV27 with TRBJ2-3; 8 nucleotides match TRBD2. Germline values: CDR1 MNHEY, CDR2 SMNVEV (reference sequence). CDR3 length equals 15 residues. J gave up 0 bases and V 2 bases, and 1 base lay outside the gene matches.

The rearrangement links TRBV15 to TRBJ2-7; the D gene is possibly TRBD2 (5 bases). Germline CDR1 reads LNHNV; CDR2 reads YYDKDF (reference sequence). Trimming pared 3 bases from V and 2 bases from J, leaving 11 bases between. This CDR3 region has 14 residues. The CDR3 here is CATSRDIGAYEQYF. CDR3 in DNA: TGTGCCACCAGCAGGGATATCGGGGCCTACGAGCAGTACTTC. Variable domain in full (rest from reference TRBV15 and TRBJ2-7): DAMVIQNPRYQVTQFGKPVTLSCSQTLNHNVMYWYQQKSSQAPKLLFHYYDKDFNNEADTPDNFQSRRPNTSFCFLDIRSPGLGDTAMYLCATSRDIGAYEQYFGPGTRLTVT.

With regard to this clone: Relative to the germline gene, one junction end is altered; a read error may explain this. The CDR3 coding sequence is TGTGCCAGCAGCTTAGATCGAGACAGGCTTCAGGACTTC. It yields the protein CASSLDRDRLQDF. The chain employs TRBV11-2 and TRBJ2-7; TRBD1 might be the D (6 bases). This CDR3 region has 13 residues. Germline values: CDR1 SGHAT, CDR2 FQNNGV.

This rearrangement joins TRBV4-1 to TRBJ2-7, with 12 bases identical to TRBD2. With V trimmed by 4 bases and J by 5 bases, 9 bases remained unmatched. Per germline, CDR1 MGHRA and CDR2 YSYEKL. This CDR3 is 16 amino acids long. The CDR3 region has the DNA TGCGCCAGCAGCCCTACCGCTAGCGGGAGGGTAGACGAGCAGTACTTC. This codes for CASSPTASGRVDEQYF.

The J gene is TRBJ1-3, the V gene TRBV5-1; D gene unclear. V was pared by 0 bases and J by 2 bases, with 9 bases between. CDR3 length: 15 amino acids. Per germline, CDR1 SGHRS and CDR2 YFSETQ. This CDR3 reads CASSLDGPAGNTIYF. The CDR3 DNA reads TGCGCCAGCAGCTTGGATGGACCGGCTGGAAACACCATATATTTT.

The chain is built from TRBV4-2 and TRBJ2-2, with D hard to call. The CDR3 is 14 residues long. Trimming left V 3 bases short and J 4 bases short, with 9 bases between. Germline CDR1 LGHNA, CDR2 YNFKEQ. The CDR3 sequence: CASSHSAFTGELFF. The CDR3, as DNA: TGTGCCAGCAGCCATAGTGCTTTCACCGGGGAGCTGTTTTTT.

This clone showed up just once. The CDR3 nucleotides read TGTGCCAGCAGTGTACAAGGGATTGACACCGGGGAGCTGTTTTTT. Encoded protein: CASSVQGIDTGELFF. J is TRBJ2-2 and V is TRBV2, with D unclear. The CDR3 runs 15 residues. Trimming removed 4 bases at V and 3 bases at J, with 12 bases between. The germline CDR1 and CDR2 sequences are SNHLY and FYNNEI. The full variable domain, in which reference TRBV2 and TRBJ2-2 provide the parts outside the CDR3, is EPEVTQTPSHQVTQMGQEVILRCVPISNHLYFYWYRQILGQKVEFLVSFYNNEISEKSEIFDDQFSVERPDGSNFTLKIRSTKLEDSAMYFCASSVQGIDTGELFFGEGSRLTVL.

V gene TRBV4-3 combines with J gene TRBJ2-2; maybe TRBD1 (5 bases). Germline V gene sequence: CDR1 LGHNA, CDR2 YSLEER. The length of the CDR3 is 17 residues. V was pared by 4 bases and J by 0 bases, with 15 bases between. CDR3 loop: CASSLGQDLTNTGELFF. The CDR3 bases are TGCGCCAGCAGCCTAGGACAAGACCTTACGAACACCGGGGAGCTGTTTTTT.

The rearrangement links TRBV19 to TRBJ2-3, with D possibly matching TRBD2 (5 bases). The length of the CDR3 is 14 residues. V gave up 9 bases and J gave up 4 bases, with 17 bases separating them. Germline values: CDR1 LNHDA, CDR2 SQIVND (reference sequence). CDR3 DNA sequence: TGTGCCAGCAAACAGAGGGATAGCTCAGATACGCAGTATTTT. Its translation: CASKQRDSSDTQYF.

The chain combines TRBV11-3 with TRBJ2-2; no definite D call. Germline V gives CDR1 SGHNT, CDR2 YENEEA. V was trimmed by 0 bases and J by 7 bases, leaving 12 bases between them. There are 15 residues in the CDR3. The CDR3 here is CASSLEPRTYGELFF. CDR3 bases: TGTGCCAGCAGCTTAGAACCCAGGACCTACGGGGAGCTGTTTTTT.

This sequence joins TRBV29-1 and TRBJ2-1; the D gene is possibly TRBD2 (6 bases). The V gene's germline CDR1 is SQVTM and CDR2 ANQGSEA. V was trimmed by 6 bases and J by 3 bases, leaving 12 bases between them. The CDR3 is made up of 13 amino acids. In DNA form, the CDR3 reads TGCAGCGTAATTGGGACTGGCTACAATGAGCAGTTCTTC. This sequence encodes CSVIGTGYNEQFF.

The chain has TRBV29-1 and TRBJ2-1; 15 bases are a match to TRBD2. Germline-derived CDR1 and CDR2 are SQVTM and ANQGSEA. This CDR3 has 14 amino acids. Losses at the gene ends were 7 bases for V and 7 bases for J; bases not matched to a gene: 5. CDR3 sequence: CSAEGTSGRNEQFF. The CDR3 region has the DNA TGCAGCGCAGAAGGGACTAGCGGGAGGAATGAGCAGTTCTTC.

V usage is TRBV7-6 and J usage is TRBJ2-5; 9 bases fit TRBD2. The V gene's germline CDR1 is SGHVS and CDR2 FNYEAQ. V lost 1 base to trimming and J lost 3 bases; unmatched junction nucleotides: 6. This CDR3 has 16 amino acids. In DNA, the CDR3 is TGTGCCAGCAGCTTAGGAAGTCGGACTAGCGAAGAGACCCAGTACTTC. Protein sequence: CASSLGSRTSEETQYF.

A few counts support this clone. The V gene is TRBV7-2, the J gene TRBJ2-7, with D perhaps given as TRBD1 or TRBD2 (5 bases each). V was pared by 3 bases and J by 2 bases, with 14 bases between. The germline V gene has CDR1 SGHTA and CDR2 FQGNSA. The CDR3 runs 15 residues. The CDR3, as DNA: TGTGCCAGCAGCTTTCACGGGACGGGGCCCTACGAGCAGTACTTC. This codes for CASSFHGTGPYEQYF.

V and J are TRBV13 and TRBJ2-1; 14 positions match TRBD2. Germline values: CDR1 PRHDT, CDR2 FYEKMQ (reference sequence). The CDR3 is 17 residues long. Losses at the gene ends were 0 bases for V and 9 bases for J; bases not matched to a gene: 7. The CDR3 protein is CASSLGMGLAGVAEQFF. The DNA of the CDR3 is TGTGCCAGCAGCTTAGGGATGGGACTAGCGGGAGTGGCTGAGCAGTTCTTC.

The rearrangement joins TRBV11-2 to TRBJ2-1; D might be TRBD2 (5 bases). Trimming took off 2 bases at V and 10 bases at J, with 18 bases between the two ends. The CDR3 length is 15 residues. Germline assignment: CDR1 SGHAT and CDR2 FQNNGV. CDR3: CASSLSLAPSGEQFF. The CDR3 DNA is TGTGCCAGCAGCTTAAGCCTAGCCCCCTCCGGGGAGCAGTTCTTC. Filled out from reference TRBV11-2 and TRBJ2-1, the complete variable domain reads EAGVAQSPRYKIIEKRQSVAFWCNPISGHATLYWYQQILGQGPKLLIQFQNNGVVDDSQLPKDRFSAERLKGVDSTLKIQPAKLEDSAVYLCASSLSLAPSGEQFFGPGTRLTVL.

The genes are TRBV4-2 and TRBJ2-7; a weak D match, TRBD2 (6 bases). Trimming pared 0 bases from V and 4 bases from J, leaving 16 bases between. Germline V gene sequence: CDR1 LGHNA, CDR2 YNFKEQ. There are 16 residues in the CDR3. CDR3: CASSQDRSSASYEQYF. Here the CDR3 DNA reads TGTGCCAGCAGCCAAGATCGGTCTAGCGCTTCTTACGAGCAGTACTTC.

The chain combines TRBV10-3 with TRBJ2-7; 8 bases are shared with TRBD1. Germline CDR1 ENHRY, CDR2 SYGVKD. The CDR3 extends over 13 amino acids. J gave up 4 bases and V 4 bases, and 3 bases lay outside the gene matches. The CDR3 DNA sequence: TGTGCCATCAGTGTCTACAGGGGGTACGAGCAGTACTTC. Translated, it gives CAISVYRGYEQYF.

V is TRBV7-6 and J is TRBJ2-3, with 10 bases matching TRBD2. This CDR3 is built from 17 residues. Trimming at V came to 4 bases and at J to 0 bases, leaving 7 bases not matched to a gene. Germline V gene data show CDR1 as SGHVS and CDR2 as FNYEAQ. DNA of the CDR3: TGTGCCAGCAGCTACCGGACTAGCGGAGTCAGCACAGATACGCAGTATTTT. Translation: CASSYRTSGVSTDTQYF.

This clone was detected once. The chain is built from TRBV6-1 and TRBJ1-4; no reliable D call. The germline V gene encodes CDR1 MNHNS and CDR2 SASEGT. V was clipped by 3 bases and J by 8 bases, with 10 bases between them. The length of the CDR3 is 13 residues. The CDR3 is CASSEGYREKLFF. The DNA of the CDR3 is TGTGCCAGCAGTGAGGGGTATCGGGAAAAACTGTTTTTT.

The DNA for the CDR3 is TGTGCCAGCAGCTTAGATTTGCAGAGCACTAGCACAGATACGCAGTATTTT. This translates into CASSLDLQSTSTDTQYF. This chain uses TRBV11-2 with TRBJ2-3, with no clear D. The germline V gene has CDR1 SGHAT and CDR2 FQNNGV. The CDR3 totals 17 residues. V was pared by 0 bases and J by 0 bases, with 13 bases between.

The chain carries TRBV7-8 and TRBJ2-5; 9 nucleotides line up with TRBD1. Germline assignment: CDR1 SGHVS and CDR2 FQNEAQ. The CDR3 runs to 15 residues. The J segment lost 2 bases and the V segment lost 5 bases, leaving 6 bases of the junction unmatched. The DNA for the CDR3 is TGTGCCAGCAGCCCCCGGGACAGGGTACAAGAGACCCAGTACTTC. Protein: CASSPRDRVQETQYF.

V and J are TRBV4-3 and TRBJ2-7; a weak D match, TRBD2 (5 bases). This CDR3 is built from 15 residues. From germline, CDR1 is LGHNA and CDR2 YSLEER. V was cut by 1 base and J by 0 bases, with 10 bases left in between. The CDR3 sequence is CASSQGLSVSYEQYF. Written as DNA, the CDR3 is TGCGCCAGCAGCCAAGGTCTTAGCGTCTCCTACGAGCAGTACTTC.

The CDR3 loop is CATSRAGGRQPQHF. The CDR3 bases are TGTGCCACCAGCAGAGCGGGGGGGAGGCAGCCCCAGCATTTT. The rearrangement uses TRBV15 and TRBJ1-5; TRBD1 is a possible D gene (5 bases). V dropped 1 base and J dropped 7 bases, with 11 bases sitting between them. From germline, CDR1 is LNHNV and CDR2 YYDKDF (reference sequence). The CDR3 has 14 residues.

The chain recombines TRBV27 with TRBJ2-7; D remains ambiguous. CDR3 length: 14 residues. The V and J ends lost 0 bases and 7 bases respectively, with 13 bases between them. Germline CDR1 reads MNHEY; CDR2 reads SMNVEV (reference sequence). The CDR3 sequence: CASSLSYQEVEQYF. CDR3 nucleotide sequence: TGTGCCAGCAGTTTATCCTACCAAGAGGTAGAGCAGTACTTC.

The chain combines TRBV25-1 with TRBJ2-5; D not certain. The end of the DNA fits TRBJ2-7 better, so the J call may be wrong. CDR3 length equals 14 residues. CDR1 is MGHDK and CDR2 is SYGVNS in the germline V gene. CDR3 loop: CASSESPLPFEQYF. DNA of the CDR3: TGTGCCAGCAGTGAGTCCCCCCTCCCCTTCGAGCAGTACTTC.